Each of the 5 T cell receptor beta chains below was sequenced from the same sample in a study of beta chain features in type 1 diabetes. Reverse transcribing all isolated RNA meant expressed TCRB transcripts were sequenced. Here immunoSEQ multiplex PCR was the method, and the copy in TCRdb shows in-frame clones only, minus some. The sample records fewer than 500,000 clones, approximately 15% being singletons. Input material: naive CD4+ T cells from blood. These receptors were taken from a man aged 25-45 years in good health.

A word on this clone: The identical CDR3 is also encoded by other nucleotide sequences in the sample. This chain joins TRBV9 and TRBJ2-5; D is ambiguous. Per germline, CDR1 SGDLS and CDR2 YYNGEE. CDR3 length equals 14 residues. The V end lost 0 bases, the J end lost 1 base, and 7 bases lay between the germline ends. The CDR3 protein is CASSVAAGQETQYF. The CDR3 DNA sequence: TGTGCCAGCAGCGTAGCTGCAGGCCAAGAGACCCAGTACTTC.

In the case of this clone: The sample contains more than one DNA sequence encoding this CDR3. The rearrangement uses TRBV5-4 and TRBJ2-3, with D perhaps TRBD2 (6 bases). Germline CDR1 SGHNT, CDR2 YYREEE (reference sequence). The CDR3 has 13 residues. V lost 0 bases and J 6 bases, leaving 8 bases between the germline ends. As DNA, the CDR3 is TGTGCCAGCAGCTTGGCCGGAGGGGATACGCAGTATTTT. Translated, it gives CASSLAGGDTQYF.

This sequence joins TRBV6-1 and TRBJ1-1; D unresolved. The CDR3 has 16 residues. Germline-derived CDR1 and CDR2 are MNHNS and SASEGT. V was pared by 3 bases and J by 0 bases, with 14 bases between. The CDR3 DNA reads as TGTGCCAGCAGTGATTCCACAAGGGAGGTGAACACTGAAGCTTTCTTT. It codes for CASSDSTREVNTEAFF.

On this clone itself: Distinct nucleotide sequences in the sample also encode this CDR3. CDR3 DNA: TGTGCCAGCTCACCAAACCGGAACACTGAAGCTTTCTTT. Its protein product is CASSPNRNTEAFF. The chain has TRBV18 and TRBJ1-1; D is unresolved. The V gene's germline CDR1 is KGHSH and CDR2 LQKENI. CDR3 size: 13 residues. V lost 2 bases to trimming and J lost 1 base, with 5 bases between them. Supplemented by reference TRBV18 and TRBJ1-1, the full variable domain reads NAGVMQNPRHLVRRRGQEARLRCSPMKGHSHVYWYRQLPEEGLKFMVYLQKENIIDESGMPKERFSAEFPKEGPSILRIQQVVRGDSAAYFCASSPNRNTEAFFGQGTRLTVV.

The chain employs TRBV11-2 and TRBJ2-5; no clear D gene. V was clipped by 5 bases and J by 4 bases, with 11 bases between them. The germline V gene encodes CDR1 SGHAT and CDR2 FQNNGV. This CDR3 is built from 13 residues. DNA for the CDR3: TGTGCCAGCAGCCCTCGGGCAGGAGAGACCCAGTACTTC. It translates to CASSPRAGETQYF.